This T cell receptor (delta chain) emerged from a study of Vδ1+ human thymocytes (dated by TCRdb to the late 2010s). Concerning the study at large: As a data resource, the study described the mRNA-level TRG and TRD CDR3 repertoires of highly purified Vdelta1+ thymocytes obtained from young children. The multiplex-based CDR3 amplicon strategy had previously been validated against 5'RACE-based CDR3 amplicon generation methods. Summary of the overall study and its limitations: Thymic TRG and TRD repertoires appeared highly polyclonal with Gaussian CDR3 length distributions, unlike oligoclonal peripheral blood repertoires. Donors shared many TRG clonotypes (up to roughly 6.9x10^3), but TRD repertoires were essentially private, with at most 130 shared. The use of highly purified populations and single-cell validation was advised by the authors, since misinterpretation of bulk repertoire data could be caused by unexpected Vdelta2 sequences. No clustering by age or sex was observed, so analyses did not stratify donors by these variables. Although sort purity was high, approximately 21% of thymic TRD sequences were Vdelta2 (with a few Vdelta3), in contrast to the peripheral blood Vdelta1+ controls.

Inclusive of the bounding cysteine and phenylalanine, the CDR3 is 14 residues long. Only the CDR3 portion is preserved as DNA: 42 bases, with reading frame beginning at the first base. The germline V gene provides CDR1 TSWWSYY and CDR2 QGS. This clone was seen only a few times. The antigen this receptor binds is unknown. Base qualities are not provided; no much larger clone lies one nucleotide away. Thymic samples were depleted of alphabeta T cells, then CD3+ TCRVdelta1+ TCRVdelta2- thymocytes were FACS-sorted. Sorted Vdelta1+ thymocyte purity ranged from roughly 98% to 99.6%. The thymic specimens were obtained from fewer than 10 paediatric patients, aged about 5 days to 15 months, who were having corrective cardiac surgery. After the thymic tissue was dispersed, mononuclear cells were isolated using a Histopaque-1077 density gradient. The staining antibodies were anti-TCRVdelta1 clone TS8.2, anti-TCRVdelta2 clone B6, anti-CD3 clone HIT3a and anti-TCRalphabeta clone IP26.

RNA extraction was performed with the RNeasy mini kit, and reverse transcription was done with Superscript III. Multiplex PCR was used to generate CDR3 amplicons, with pooled V-gene forward primers and a constant-region reverse primer carrying Illumina adaptor overhangs. After gel purification, the amplicons were indexed with Nextera index primers over approximately 8 extra PCR cycles and then purified using AMPure XP beads. Libraries were sequenced on an Illumina MiSeq with paired-end 250 bp reads, dual indexing and about 20% PhiX spike-in. In the paper's pipeline: Reads were quality checked with FastQC, and TRG read pairs were merged with ea-utils fastq-join. Annotation of sequences was performed with IMGT/HighV-QUEST, only productive sequences with unambiguous V-gene assignment were retained, and clonotypes were defined by identical CDR3 sequence. For downstream analysis, the tools were VDJtools 1.1.1, tcR 2.2.3, Treemap and vegan Shannon diversity in R 3.4.4. Identical DNA sequences were merged into single rows after TCRdb reprocessed the public reads with CATT. V and J calls and clone size were set by TCRdb, not the authors. This sample is represented by under 85,000 delta-chain clones; approximately 37% of them were singletons. Together, the top ten hold approximately 0.25% of the sample.

The origin of this receptor is a boy under two years old who had congenital heart surgery. The source material was Vdelta1+ gamma-delta thymocytes from the thymus. Read against the paper, the sample's cell subset or site label means: FACS-sorted CD3+ TCRalphabeta- TCRVdelta1+ TCRVdelta2- thymocytes. Recombination connected TRDV1 to TRDJ1; the central 9 bases match TRDD3. The CDR3 sequence is CASGGFQYTDKLIF. The DNA sequence is as follows: TGTGCCTCTGGGGGATTCCAGTACACCGATAAACTCATCTTT.